These 10 T cell receptor beta chains came from one sample sequenced in a study of regulatory T cells in long-lasting Graves disease. Time point meaning: newly diagnosed GD, antithyroid drugs for less than 3 months. TCR sequences were obtained from RNA taken from PBMCs. Building the TCR beta libraries relied on iRepertoire HTBI primers, and CDR3 regions underwent Arm-PCR. TCRdb processed the multiplex PCR reads anew with MiXCR; each CDR3 protein has one entry. In the table there are some 320,000 distinct CDR3 sequences, about 18% of which are singletons. This specimen consisted of peripheral blood mononuclear cells (PBMCs), obtained at new diagnosis, from a patient treated with antithyroid drugs. These receptors originate from a female donor with Graves disease.

Remarks on this clonotype: A much more abundant neighbour one base away suggests this may be a read error. V and J are TRBV29-1 and TRBJ2-3, with 7 positions matching TRBD2. Germline loops: CDR1 SQVTM, CDR2 ANQGSEA. The CDR3 spans 13 residues. CDR3 in DNA: TGCAGCATTGAGAGGGGAGGGACAGATACGCAGTATTTT. This translates into CSIERGGTDTQYF.

This clonotype was picked up a small number of times. The chain joins TRBV11-2 to TRBJ2-1, with D perhaps TRBD2 (6 bases). V was shortened by 6 bases and J by 9 bases, with 15 bases between the two germline ends. The CDR3 is 13 amino acids. Germline V gives CDR1 SGHAT, CDR2 FQNNGV. The CDR3, as DNA: TGTGCCAGCAGAAAAATAGGCGGGGCTGAGCAGTTCTTC. Encoded protein: CASRKIGGAEQFF.

The sample holds many counts of this clonotype. The chain joins TRBV12-3 or TRBV12-4 to TRBJ2-3; D remains unclear. V lost 6 bases, J lost 2 bases, and 6 bases lay in between. The CDR3 extends over 12 amino acids. The CDR3 protein is CASSRITDTQYF. The CDR3 DNA sequence: TGTGCCAGCAGCCGCATCACAGATACGCAGTATTTT.

This clonotype was seen at least ten times. The chain is built from TRBV6-1 and TRBJ1-5; 10 bases line up with TRBD1. Germline loops: CDR1 MNHNS, CDR2 SASEGT. The CDR3 covers 16 residues. Trimming took 2 bases from V and 11 from J; bases not matched to a gene: 12. CDR3 in DNA: TGTGCCAGCAGTGAATTTACCGGGCGGACAGGGGGGACCCAGCATTTT. Translation gives CASSEFTGRTGGTQHF.

This clonotype was recorded at least ten times. The genes are TRBV10-3 and TRBJ2-6; 12 nucleotides align to TRBD2. Germline loops: CDR1 ENHRY, CDR2 SYGVKD. The V segment lost 3 bases and the J segment 1 base; nucleotides outside the gene matches: 4. CDR3 length: 18 amino acids. The CDR3 spells CAISDLAGGPSGANVLTF. CDR3 DNA sequence: TGTGCCATCAGTGATCTAGCGGGAGGGCCTTCTGGGGCCAACGTCCTGACTTTC.

Regarding this clonotype: At one boundary the junction diverges from the germline segment, which might be a read error. The chain uses TRBV27 and TRBJ2-3; a weak D match, TRBD1 (5 bases). The CDR3 loop spans 16 amino acids. Germline loops: CDR1 MNHEY, CDR2 SMNVEV (reference sequence). The CDR3 nucleotides are TGTGCCAGCAGTTCCTTAACACTCAAGGCGACAGATATGCAGTATTTT. Translation gives CASSSLTLKATDMQYF.

The chain couples TRBV6-2 or TRBV6-3 to TRBJ2-2, with 11 bases fitting TRBD2. The CDR3 loop spans 16 amino acids. Germline CDR1 is MNHEY and CDR2 is SVGEGT. V shed 4 bases and J 2 bases; nucleotides not matched to a gene: 3. The DNA of the CDR3 is TGTGCCAGCAGTTGGGGGACTAGCGGTAACACCGGGGAGCTGTTTTTT. Its protein product is CASSWGTSGNTGELFF.

This clonotype appeared many times. The chain has TRBV11-2 and TRBJ2-7, with TRBD2 as a possible D gene (6 bases). Germline values: CDR1 SGHAT, CDR2 FQNNGV. Trimming shortened V by 5 bases and J by 11 bases, and 25 bases separated the two germline ends. The CDR3 has 15 amino acids. CDR3 nucleotides: TGTGCCAGCAGCCCGGCGGGACGCCTCCCCCGAGGAGAGTACTTC. Residues: CASSPAGRLPRGEYF.

There are many counts of this clonotype. The gene calls are TRBV12-3 or TRBV12-4 and TRBJ2-7; 9 bases align to TRBD2. Unmatched junction bases numbered 13, after V lost 7 bases and J lost 6 bases. The CDR3 has 15 amino acids. CDR3 in amino acids: CASTLSGGKATEQYF. As DNA, the CDR3 is TGTGCCAGCACCCTTAGCGGGGGCAAAGCCACCGAGCAGTACTTC.

This clonotype was recorded a few times. This chain connects TRBV19 to TRBJ1-1; D remains unclear. In germline, CDR1 is LNHDA, CDR2 SQIVND (reference sequence). The CDR3 is 12 residues long. V was trimmed by 3 bases and J by 10 bases, leaving 12 bases between them. CDR3 DNA: TGTGCCAGTAGTATTGGCTCGGGCAGAGCTTTCTTT. Translated: CASSIGSGRAFF.